The rows below give T cell receptor beta chains drawn from one sample of a study of blood T cell repertoires in COVID-19. Sequenced by immunoSEQ multiplex PCR; TCRdb stores in-frame clones only, minus some. The data contain some 150,000 clones, 85% of them singletons. Sequencing input: peripheral blood. These receptors originate from a man aged 40-49 years with acute or convalescent COVID-19. The conserved cysteine and the conserved F or W are not part of the CDR3 here. The order of the fields is J gene, clone size, V gene, CDR3 protein. Clone size, where shown, is once, few, many, or a class for clones that have expanded.

j_gene: TRBJ1-5; abundance: few; v_gene: TRBV2; CDR3aa: ASSAPVQPQH
j_gene: TRBJ1-4; abundance: -; v_gene: TRBV5-1; CDR3aa: ASSSRTSEKLF
j_gene: TRBJ2-7; abundance: -; v_gene: TRBV11-2; CDR3aa: ASCNSGGASEQY
j_gene: TRBJ1-3; abundance: -; v_gene: TRBV7-9; CDR3aa: ASSLKLGQVGSGNTIY
j_gene: TRBJ1-4; abundance: -; v_gene: TRBV5-3; CDR3aa: ARSPWRGSLNEKLF
j_gene: TRBJ2-7; abundance: -; v_gene: TRBV11-2; CDR3aa: ASSLVYGGDEQY
j_gene: TRBJ2-7; abundance: -; v_gene: TRBV2; CDR3aa: ATGQGLYEQY
j_gene: TRBJ2-5; abundance: -; v_gene: TRBV9; CDR3aa: ASTPLDRGETQY
j_gene: TRBJ2-7; abundance: -; v_gene: TRBV5-6; CDR3aa: ASSLGPEREQY
j_gene: TRBJ2-7; abundance: -; v_gene: TRBV18; CDR3aa: ASSPGGNYEQY
j_gene: TRBJ2-7; abundance: -; v_gene: TRBV11-2; CDR3aa: ASSRDREYYEQY
j_gene: TRBJ2-1; abundance: -; v_gene: TRBV19; CDR3aa: ASKSLGRDSYNEQF
j_gene: TRBJ2-7; abundance: -; v_gene: TRBV6-5; CDR3aa: ASSYGGRGRNEQY
j_gene: TRBJ1-2; abundance: -; v_gene: TRBV7-3; CDR3aa: ASSLLGAGGYT
j_gene: TRBJ1-2; abundance: -; v_gene: TRBV5-1; CDR3aa: ASSSGQGANYGYT
j_gene: TRBJ1-1; abundance: -; v_gene: TRBV21-1; CDR3aa: ASSKGRGSPNTEAF
j_gene: TRBJ1-1; abundance: few; v_gene: TRBV6-2/TRBV6-3; CDR3aa: ASSYTGEATEAF
j_gene: TRBJ2-5; abundance: -; v_gene: TRBV2; CDR3aa: ASSEAVGRGAQETQY
j_gene: TRBJ2-5; abundance: -; v_gene: TRBV9; CDR3aa: ASSASGGAVETQY
j_gene: TRBJ2-1; abundance: -; v_gene: TRBV12-5; CDR3aa: ASGSRRGGTFYNEQF
j_gene: TRBJ1-1; abundance: -; v_gene: TRBV29-1; CDR3aa: SVVRQGFTEAF
j_gene: TRBJ2-3; abundance: few; v_gene: TRBV11-2; CDR3aa: AWTGGFDTQY
j_gene: TRBJ2-5; abundance: -; v_gene: TRBV24-1; CDR3aa: ATSDSRQAKETQY
j_gene: TRBJ2-7; abundance: -; v_gene: TRBV5-4; CDR3aa: ASSLDRGRSYEQY
j_gene: TRBJ2-7; abundance: few; v_gene: TRBV7-8; CDR3aa: ASSLKRSRQSSYEQY
j_gene: TRBJ2-1; abundance: -; v_gene: TRBV11-2; CDR3aa: ASSLDSLAGNEQF
j_gene: TRBJ2-7; abundance: -; v_gene: TRBV12-3/TRBV12-4; CDR3aa: ASSLDRVEQY
j_gene: TRBJ2-5; abundance: -; v_gene: TRBV7-9; CDR3aa: ASSLRPQETQY
j_gene: TRBJ1-3; abundance: few; v_gene: TRBV15; CDR3aa: ATSRDRGDTISGNTIY
j_gene: TRBJ1-1; abundance: -; v_gene: TRBV2; CDR3aa: ASQRQGEGEAF
j_gene: TRBJ1-2; abundance: -; v_gene: TRBV6-5; CDR3aa: ASNNRDRGNYGYT
j_gene: TRBJ1-5; abundance: -; v_gene: TRBV3-1/TRBV3-2; CDR3aa: ASSGTGGENQPQH
j_gene: TRBJ2-7; abundance: -; v_gene: TRBV29-1; CDR3aa: SVQADYEQY
j_gene: TRBJ2-3; abundance: -; v_gene: TRBV3-1/TRBV3-2; CDR3aa: ASSPTSGSSTDTQY